This T cell receptor (beta chain) was obtained from a study of cytomegalovirus exposure and HLA in healthy donors (dated by TCRdb to the late 2010s). Turning to the overall study: A later analysis indicated that the 90 to 150 validation repertoires were generated on the platform also employed for the 700 or so repertoires of the first cohort. The study combined high-throughput TCR immunosequencing, statistical association of individual TCRs with disease status, and machine learning to predict cytomegalovirus infection status. The study aimed to test whether signatures of past pathogen exposure could be identified by cataloging public T cell receptors. In addition to the first cohort of several hundred subjects, a separate validation cohort of 120 different subjects was used.

General conclusions and limits of the study: In both the original and validation cohorts, the classifier was reported to diagnose cytomegalovirus status with high specificity and sensitivity. In the study, 150 to 200 TCR beta chains were listed as associated with cytomegalovirus. Most TCR sequences were observed very rarely across donors, whereas some public TCRs were present in many individuals. A later analysis found that TCRs clustered in the first cohort also tended to co-occur in the 130 or so validation repertoires, with approximately 95% of cluster scores above 0. In vitro tests confirmed that a few of the cytomegalovirus-associated TCR beta chains recognize cytomegalovirus antigens. The authors suggested that the approach could potentially be extended to other disease states and immunological phenotypes. A later analysis had no HLA typing for the validation cohort, so co-occurrence there was scored across all 110 or so repertoires.

The donors were included in the validation cohort of some 120 subjects, a group kept apart from the approximately 690-subject first cohort. Library prep was done by the immunoSEQ multiplex PCR assay. Per the original workflow: A statistical classification framework was developed to diagnose cytomegalovirus status using the catalog of TCR beta chain sequences. Here the immuneACCESS table is served through TCRdb, limited to in-frame sequences with V and J called. Missing clones are a known gap in these copies; in checked studies unresolved V genes cover under half, and the rest lacks a known reason. D and trimming come from the DNA, and the V and J calls and clone size come from that table. This sample holds more than 300,000 clones; 75% to 90% were observed only once. Approximately 0.8% of the sample belongs to the ten largest clones. On this clone itself: The antigen it recognizes is unknown. The record has no base qualities; no much larger clone is one base away.

The sequenced material came from PBMCs. The clonotype comes from a woman between 18 and 29 years old in good health and CMV-seronegative.

The CDR3 region: CASSEVGQGSLYGYTF. Read as DNA, the sequence is TGTGCCAGCAGTGAAGTAGGACAGGGTTCTCTCTATGGCTACACCTTC. Recombination connected TRBV2 to TRBJ1-2; 8 of the junction bases match TRBD1. CDR1 and CDR2, looked up from the germline V gene, are SNHLY and FYNNEI. CDR3 length: 16 amino acids, cysteine to phenylalanine. The sequence is cut down to CDR3 DNA, 48 bases in frame from base 1. V lost 1 base and J lost 4 bases, and the count of bases not matched to a germline gene is 8.